The 20 T cell receptor beta chains listed next were all sequenced from one sample in a study of cytomegalovirus exposure and HLA in healthy donors. The PCR ran on 60 Vbeta and 13 Jbeta primers. The assay was immunoSEQ multiplex PCR, and TCRdb's table has in-frame clones only and misses some. Of 200,000 or so clones detected, 75% to 80% appear once; the ten largest clones hold roughly 1.9%. Material for sequencing was PBMCs. These receptors were taken from a man in his late teens or twenties in good health and CMV-seronegative.

The chain employs TRBV9 and TRBJ2-7; 7 bases fit TRBD1. Germline trimming cut 0 bases from V and 3 bases from J; bases unmatched to any gene: 9. Germline assignment: CDR1 SGDLS and CDR2 YYNGEE. The CDR3 is 16 amino acids. The DNA of the CDR3 is TGTGCCAGCAGCGTAGAGGGGGACAGTGACTTCTACGAGCAGTACTTC. This codes for CASSVEGDSDFYEQYF.

The chain recombines TRBV15 with TRBJ1-4, with 9 positions matching TRBD1. This CDR3 comprises 13 residues. J was trimmed by 8 bases and V by 8 bases; bases with no gene match: 6. The germline V gene encodes CDR1 LNHNV and CDR2 YYDKDF (reference sequence). The CDR3 DNA reads as TGTGCCACCTCGGGACAGGGAACCGAAAAACTGTTTTTT. Its protein is CATSGQGTEKLFF.

The CDR3 is CASSLAGSSYNEQFF. The DNA for the CDR3 is TGTGCCAGCAGTTTGGCGGGGAGCTCCTACAATGAGCAGTTCTTC. This rearrangement joins TRBV27 to TRBJ2-1; possibly TRBD2 for D (6 bases). V lost 3 bases, J lost 0 bases, and 9 bases lay in between. There are 15 residues in the CDR3. CDR1 is MNHEY, CDR2 SMNVEV, per germline (reference sequence).

CDR3 nucleotides: TGTGCCAGCAGCTTAGCCCGACAGAACACCGGGGAGCTGTTTTTT. It yields the protein CASSLARQNTGELFF. This sequence joins TRBV11-3 and TRBJ2-2; D uncertain. The V end lost 1 base, the J end lost 1 base, and 7 bases lay between the germline ends. Germline V CDR1 and CDR2: SGHNT, YENEEA. The CDR3 sequence is 15 residues long.

This sequence joins TRBV7-2 and TRBJ1-2; possibly TRBD1 for D (5 bases). The CDR3 is 16 residues long. Trimming removed 5 bases from V and 0 bases from J, with 16 bases in between. Looked up from germline, CDR1 is SGHTA and CDR2 is FQGNSA. The CDR3 bases are TGTGCCAGCAGCCGTGGTGGGGCAAGCTCTAACTATGGCTACACCTTC. Translation gives CASSRGGASSNYGYTF.

This clone has just one count. The chain joins TRBV7-2 to TRBJ2-3; 11 bases align to TRBD2. Germline V CDR1 and CDR2: SGHTA, FQGNSA. CDR3 length: 16 amino acids. Trimming removed 2 bases from V and 5 bases from J; junction bases left unmatched: 6. CDR3 amino acids: CASSLKTSGDKDTQYF. CDR3 DNA sequence: TGTGCCAGCAGCTTAAAGACTAGCGGGGATAAAGATACGCAGTATTTT.

As for this clone: At one end, the junction sequence differs from germline, possibly due to a read error. This chain joins TRBV6-5 and TRBJ2-1, with a tentative D call TRBD1 (6 bases). CDR3 length: 14 amino acids. Germline V lookup: CDR1 MNHEY, CDR2 SVGAGI. Here the CDR3 reads CASSYSTRDNERFF. CDR3 DNA sequence: TGTGCCAGCAGTTACTCGACGAGGGACAATGAGCGGTTCTTC.

In DNA, the CDR3 is TGTGCCAGCAGTTTGGCACAGAACTATTCACCCCTCCACTTT. As protein: CASSLAQNYSPLHF. The chain joins TRBV28 to TRBJ1-6; D gene unclear. V was clipped by 3 bases and J by 8 bases, with 11 bases between them. This CDR3 comprises 14 residues. The germline CDR1 and CDR2 sequences are MDHEN and SYDVKM.

The V and J genes are TRBV14 and TRBJ2-1; 9 bases are a match to TRBD1. This CDR3 region has 19 residues. Trimming took 3 bases from V and 0 from J; bases not matched to a gene: 12. Germline CDR1 reads SGHDN; CDR2 reads FVKESK. CDR3 nucleotide sequence: TGTGCCAGCAGCCACCCCGGGACAGGGTATGGGAACTCCTACAATGAGCAGTTCTTC. Residues: CASSHPGTGYGNSYNEQFF.

Only one count was recorded for this clone. The chain employs TRBV28 and TRBJ1-5; 8 nucleotides agree with TRBD1. The CDR3 runs to 15 residues. After removal of 6 bases from V and 6 bases from J, the junction contained 10 bases not matched to a gene. The V gene's germline CDR1 is MDHEN and CDR2 SYDVKM. The DNA of the CDR3 is TGTGCCAGCAGGGACGGACAGGGAGTTGGTCAGCCCCAGCATTTT. This translates into CASRDGQGVGQPQHF.

The chain uses TRBV6-4 and TRBJ2-1, with TRBD2 matching 9 bases. Germline V gives CDR1 MRHNA, CDR2 SNTAGT. The CDR3 runs to 16 residues. V lost 4 bases and J lost 5; bases outside the gene matches: 9. Here the CDR3 DNA reads TGTGCCAGCAGTGGTAGCGGGAGCAGTGGGGACAATGAGCAGTTCTTC. Translating gives CASSGSGSSGDNEQFF.

This chain joins TRBV19 and TRBJ1-5, with no clear D. V shed 3 bases and J shed 2 bases, with 11 bases lying between them. Germline V gene lookup returns CDR1 LNHDA and CDR2 SQIVND (reference sequence). CDR3 size: 15 residues. CDR3 loop: CASSIDTSGNQPQHF. For the CDR3, the DNA is TGTGCCAGTAGTATCGACACGAGTGGCAATCAGCCCCAGCATTTT. Complete variable domain (other parts from reference TRBV19 and TRBJ1-5): DGGITQSPKYLFRKEGQNVTLSCEQNLNHDAMYWYRQDPGQGLRLIYYSQIVNDFQKGDIAEGYSVSREKKESFPLTVTSAQKNPTAFYLCASSIDTSGNQPQHFGDGTRLSIL.

The V call is TRBV19, the J call TRBJ1-4, with 11 bases matching TRBD1. Trimming cost V 6 bases and J 8 bases; bases outside gene matches: 11. The germline gives CDR1 LNHDA, CDR2 SQIVND (reference sequence). This CDR3 is 16 amino acids long. The chain's CDR3 is CASSRPKGQGAEKLFF. For the CDR3, the DNA is TGTGCCAGTAGCCGGCCGAAAGGACAGGGGGCCGAAAAACTGTTTTTT.

Comments on this clone: Other nucleotide sequences in the sample specify the same CDR3. The rearrangement joins TRBV7-9 to TRBJ1-2, with 10 bases matching TRBD1. This CDR3 is 14 amino acids long. V shed 1 base, J shed 7 bases, and the junction held 3 bases outside the gene matches. Germline loops: CDR1 SEHNR, CDR2 FQNEAQ (reference sequence). DNA of the CDR3: TGTGCCAGCAGCTTAGGACAGGGGGCGATTGGCTACACCTTC. Its translation: CASSLGQGAIGYTF.

A remark on this clone: Compared with germline, one end of the junction differs, possibly owing to a read error. The rearrangement uses TRBV7-9 and TRBJ1-4; the match to TRBD1 covers 9 bases. The CDR3 sequence is 18 residues long. The germline gives CDR1 SEHNR, CDR2 FQNEAQ (reference sequence). The CDR3 bases are TGTTCCAGCAGCTTTGGTCAATGGGACAGGGTGACCGATGAAAAACTGTTTTTT. Translating gives CSSSFGQWDRVTDEKLFF.

The V gene is TRBV6-5, the J gene TRBJ1-4, with D possibly TRBD1 on 5 matching bases. Germline values: CDR1 MNHEY, CDR2 SVGAGI. The CDR3 has 14 amino acids. The germline V and J ends were trimmed by 4 bases and 0 bases, with 6 bases remaining between them. CDR3 nucleotide sequence: TGTGCCAGCAGTTGGGGGGCAACTAATGAAAAACTGTTTTTT. It encodes CASSWGATNEKLFF.

The chain links TRBV7-9 to TRBJ2-3, with 10 nucleotides matching TRBD2. J gave up 2 bases and V 6 bases, and 5 bases lay outside the gene matches. The CDR3 extends over 15 amino acids. Looked up from germline, CDR1 is SEHNR and CDR2 is FQNEAQ (reference sequence). The CDR3: CASSPLAGDTDTQYF. The DNA of the CDR3 is TGTGCCAGCAGTCCTCTAGCGGGGGACACAGATACGCAGTATTTT.

The genes are TRBV5-1 and TRBJ2-1; 9 bases align to TRBD2. J lost 6 bases, V lost 4 bases, and 11 bases had no gene match. The length of the CDR3 is 16 residues. In germline, CDR1 is SGHRS, CDR2 YFSETQ. In nucleotides, the CDR3 is TGCGCCAGCAGCCCTACTAGCGGGTTGAAACCCAATGAGCAGTTCTTC. Its translation is CASSPTSGLKPNEQFF.

This chain connects TRBV5-4 to TRBJ1-2, with D possibly matching TRBD1 (5 bases). The CDR3 extends over 13 amino acids. CDR1 and CDR2 from the germline V gene are SGHNT and YYREEE (reference sequence). The V and J ends lost 3 bases and 8 bases respectively, with 14 bases between them. In DNA form, the CDR3 reads TGTGCCAGCAGCTCTCCCAGGGTTGGCGGCTACACCTTC. As protein: CASSSPRVGGYTF. The full variable domain, rest sourced from reference TRBV5-4 and TRBJ1-2, is ETGVTQSPTHLIKTRGQQVTLRCSSQSGHNTVSWYQQALGQGPQFIFQYYREEENGRGNFPPRFSGLQFPNYSSELNVNALELDDSALYLCASSSPRVGGYTFGSGTRLTVV.

CDR3: CASSQERDYNEQFF. The DNA of the CDR3 is TGCGCCAGCAGCCAAGAGAGGGACTACAATGAGCAGTTCTTC. The chain has TRBV4-3 and TRBJ2-1; possibly TRBD2 for D (5 bases). The germline V gene encodes CDR1 LGHNA and CDR2 YSLEER. The CDR3 is 14 residues long. The ends were cut back, 0 bases at V and 3 bases at J, with 6 bases in the middle.